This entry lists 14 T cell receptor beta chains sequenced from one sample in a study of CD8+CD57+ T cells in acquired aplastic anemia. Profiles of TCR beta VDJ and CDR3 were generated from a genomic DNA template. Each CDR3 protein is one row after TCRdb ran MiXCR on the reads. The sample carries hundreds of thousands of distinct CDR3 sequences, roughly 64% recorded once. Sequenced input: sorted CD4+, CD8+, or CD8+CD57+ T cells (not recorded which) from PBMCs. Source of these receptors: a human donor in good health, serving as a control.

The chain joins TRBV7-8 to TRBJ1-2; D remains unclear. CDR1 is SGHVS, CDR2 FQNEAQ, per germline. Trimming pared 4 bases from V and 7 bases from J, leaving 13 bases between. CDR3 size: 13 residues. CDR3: CASSSTGPCGYTF. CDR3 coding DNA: TGTGCCAGCAGCTCGACCGGGCCATGTGGCTACACCTTC. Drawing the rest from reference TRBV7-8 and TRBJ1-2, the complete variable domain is GAGVSQSPRYKVAKRGQDVALRCDPISGHVSLFWYQQALGQGPEFLTYFQNEAQLDKSGLPSDRFFAERPEGSVSTLKIQRTQQEDSAVYLCASSSTGPCGYTFGSGTRLTVV.

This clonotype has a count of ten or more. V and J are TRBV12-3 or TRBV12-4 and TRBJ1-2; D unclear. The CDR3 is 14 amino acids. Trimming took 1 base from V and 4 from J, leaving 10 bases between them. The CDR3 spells CASSLVSGFYGYTF. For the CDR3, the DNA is TGTGCCAGCAGTTTAGTTAGTGGTTTCTATGGCTACACCTTC.

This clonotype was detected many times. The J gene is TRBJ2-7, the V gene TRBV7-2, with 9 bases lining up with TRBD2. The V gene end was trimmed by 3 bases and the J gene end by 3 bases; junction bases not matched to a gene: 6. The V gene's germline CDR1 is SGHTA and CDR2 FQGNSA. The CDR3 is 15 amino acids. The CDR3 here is CASSLKTSGNYEQYF. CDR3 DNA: TGTGCCAGCAGCTTGAAGACTAGCGGAAACTACGAGCAGTACTTC.

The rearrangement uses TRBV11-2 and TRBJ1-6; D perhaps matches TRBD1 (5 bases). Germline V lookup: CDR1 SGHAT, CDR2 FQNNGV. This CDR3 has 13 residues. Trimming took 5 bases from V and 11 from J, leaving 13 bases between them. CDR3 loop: CASSTDRNTPLHF. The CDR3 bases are TGTGCCAGCAGCACTGACAGAAACACACCCCTCCACTTT.

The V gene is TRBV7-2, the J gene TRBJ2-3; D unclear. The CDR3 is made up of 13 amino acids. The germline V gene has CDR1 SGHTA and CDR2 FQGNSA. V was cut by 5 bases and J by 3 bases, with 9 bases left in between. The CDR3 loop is CASSERLTDTQYF. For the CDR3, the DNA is TGTGCCAGCAGCGAGCGACTGACAGATACGCAGTATTTT.

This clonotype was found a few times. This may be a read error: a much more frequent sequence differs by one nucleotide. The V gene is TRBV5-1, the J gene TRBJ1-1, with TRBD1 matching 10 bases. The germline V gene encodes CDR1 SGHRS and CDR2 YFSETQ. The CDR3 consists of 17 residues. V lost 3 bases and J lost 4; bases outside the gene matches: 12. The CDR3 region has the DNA TGCGCCAGCAGCTCGGGGACAGGGGCCGCCTTAAGCACTGAAGCTTTCTTT. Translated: CASSSGTGAALSTEAFF.

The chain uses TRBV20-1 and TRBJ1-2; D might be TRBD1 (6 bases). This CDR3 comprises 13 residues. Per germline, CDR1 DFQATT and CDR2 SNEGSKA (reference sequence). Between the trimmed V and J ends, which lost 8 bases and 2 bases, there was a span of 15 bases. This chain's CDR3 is CSPRGGPNYGYTF. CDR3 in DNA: TGCAGTCCGAGGGGGGGGCCCAACTATGGCTACACCTTC.

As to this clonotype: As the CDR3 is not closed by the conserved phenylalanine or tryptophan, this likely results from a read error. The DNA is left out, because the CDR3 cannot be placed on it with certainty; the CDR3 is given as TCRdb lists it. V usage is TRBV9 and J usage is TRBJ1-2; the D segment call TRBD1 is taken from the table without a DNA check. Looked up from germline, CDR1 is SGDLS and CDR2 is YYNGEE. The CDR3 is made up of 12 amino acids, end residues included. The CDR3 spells CASSPRDGGAGI.

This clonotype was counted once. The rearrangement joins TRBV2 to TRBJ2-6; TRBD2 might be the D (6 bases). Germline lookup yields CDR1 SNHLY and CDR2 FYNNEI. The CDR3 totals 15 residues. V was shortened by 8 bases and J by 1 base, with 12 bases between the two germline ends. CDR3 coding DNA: TGTGCCAGCCGCGACGGGGGTTCTGGGGCCAACGTCCTGACTTTC. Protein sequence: CASRDGGSGANVLTF.

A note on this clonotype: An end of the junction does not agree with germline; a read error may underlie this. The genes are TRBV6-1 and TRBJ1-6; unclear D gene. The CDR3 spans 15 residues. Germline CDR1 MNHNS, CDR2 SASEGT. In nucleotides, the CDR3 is TGTGCCATCAGTGCGACGAGGATCGGGAATTCACCCCTCCACTTT. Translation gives CAISATRIGNSPLHF.

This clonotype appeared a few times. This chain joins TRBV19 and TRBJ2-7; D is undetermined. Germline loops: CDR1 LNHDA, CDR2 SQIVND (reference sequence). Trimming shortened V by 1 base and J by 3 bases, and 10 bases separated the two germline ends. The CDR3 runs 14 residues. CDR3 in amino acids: CASSIGSVLYEQYF. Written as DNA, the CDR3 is TGTGCCAGTAGTATAGGATCAGTCCTCTACGAGCAGTACTTC.

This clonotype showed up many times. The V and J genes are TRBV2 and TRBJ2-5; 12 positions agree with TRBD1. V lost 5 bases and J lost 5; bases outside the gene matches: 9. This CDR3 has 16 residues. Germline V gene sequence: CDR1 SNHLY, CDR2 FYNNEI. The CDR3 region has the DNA TGTGCCAGCAGTCGGGACAGGGGGCGCGTCGGTGAGACCCAGTACTTC. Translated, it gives CASSRDRGRVGETQYF. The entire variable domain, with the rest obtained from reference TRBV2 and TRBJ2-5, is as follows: EPEVTQTPSHQVTQMGQEVILRCVPISNHLYFYWYRQILGQKVEFLVSFYNNEISEKSEIFDDQFSVERPDGSNFTLKIRSTKLEDSAMYFCASSRDRGRVGETQYFGPGTRLLVL.

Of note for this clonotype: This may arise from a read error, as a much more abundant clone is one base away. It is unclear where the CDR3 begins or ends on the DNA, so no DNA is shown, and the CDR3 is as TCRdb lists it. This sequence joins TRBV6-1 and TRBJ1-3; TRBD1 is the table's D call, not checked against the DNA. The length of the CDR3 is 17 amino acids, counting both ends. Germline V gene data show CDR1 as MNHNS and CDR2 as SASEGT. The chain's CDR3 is CASSQSDRVGSGNTMYF.

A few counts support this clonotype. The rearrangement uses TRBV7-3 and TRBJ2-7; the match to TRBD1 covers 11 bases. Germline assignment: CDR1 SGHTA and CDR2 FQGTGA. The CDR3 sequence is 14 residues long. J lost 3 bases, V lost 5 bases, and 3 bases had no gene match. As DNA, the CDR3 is TGTGCCAGCAGCCCGGGACAGGGGGACTACGAGCAGTACTTC. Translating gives CASSPGQGDYEQYF.